Included here is one TCR beta chain sequence, with context. Its antigen is unknown. The data originate from a study of blood T cells in healthy people across ages. Study outcomes and limitations: Naive and antigen-experienced cells were not separated, limiting conclusive comparison. A roughly linear age-dependent decrease characterized TCR beta diversity per million T cells.

Healthy Russian Caucasian donors spanned ages about 6 to 95 years. Through a sample-barcoded 5' primer and a J-beta primer mix, a second PCR was run for about 6 to 11 cycles. A 12-random-nucleotide template-switch adaptor tagged each cDNA molecule. TCRdb reprocessed the 5' RACE reads with MiXCR, giving one entry per CDR3 protein. The sample holds 1.8 million or so distinct CDR3 sequences, about two fifths seen once. This receptor was identified in a human donor in good health. Source material: blood.

The CDR3 DNA follows: TGTGCCAGCAGTCGTGCTAGCGGGGTGCGGGAGCAGTACTTC. Amino acids: CASSRASGVREQYF. The rearrangement uses TRBV7-2 and TRBJ2-7; 9 nucleotides match TRBD2. The CDR3 loop spans 14 amino acids. CDR1 SGHTA and CDR2 FQGNSA come from the germline V gene. The J segment lost 7 bases and the V segment lost 6 bases, leaving 10 bases of the junction unmatched.